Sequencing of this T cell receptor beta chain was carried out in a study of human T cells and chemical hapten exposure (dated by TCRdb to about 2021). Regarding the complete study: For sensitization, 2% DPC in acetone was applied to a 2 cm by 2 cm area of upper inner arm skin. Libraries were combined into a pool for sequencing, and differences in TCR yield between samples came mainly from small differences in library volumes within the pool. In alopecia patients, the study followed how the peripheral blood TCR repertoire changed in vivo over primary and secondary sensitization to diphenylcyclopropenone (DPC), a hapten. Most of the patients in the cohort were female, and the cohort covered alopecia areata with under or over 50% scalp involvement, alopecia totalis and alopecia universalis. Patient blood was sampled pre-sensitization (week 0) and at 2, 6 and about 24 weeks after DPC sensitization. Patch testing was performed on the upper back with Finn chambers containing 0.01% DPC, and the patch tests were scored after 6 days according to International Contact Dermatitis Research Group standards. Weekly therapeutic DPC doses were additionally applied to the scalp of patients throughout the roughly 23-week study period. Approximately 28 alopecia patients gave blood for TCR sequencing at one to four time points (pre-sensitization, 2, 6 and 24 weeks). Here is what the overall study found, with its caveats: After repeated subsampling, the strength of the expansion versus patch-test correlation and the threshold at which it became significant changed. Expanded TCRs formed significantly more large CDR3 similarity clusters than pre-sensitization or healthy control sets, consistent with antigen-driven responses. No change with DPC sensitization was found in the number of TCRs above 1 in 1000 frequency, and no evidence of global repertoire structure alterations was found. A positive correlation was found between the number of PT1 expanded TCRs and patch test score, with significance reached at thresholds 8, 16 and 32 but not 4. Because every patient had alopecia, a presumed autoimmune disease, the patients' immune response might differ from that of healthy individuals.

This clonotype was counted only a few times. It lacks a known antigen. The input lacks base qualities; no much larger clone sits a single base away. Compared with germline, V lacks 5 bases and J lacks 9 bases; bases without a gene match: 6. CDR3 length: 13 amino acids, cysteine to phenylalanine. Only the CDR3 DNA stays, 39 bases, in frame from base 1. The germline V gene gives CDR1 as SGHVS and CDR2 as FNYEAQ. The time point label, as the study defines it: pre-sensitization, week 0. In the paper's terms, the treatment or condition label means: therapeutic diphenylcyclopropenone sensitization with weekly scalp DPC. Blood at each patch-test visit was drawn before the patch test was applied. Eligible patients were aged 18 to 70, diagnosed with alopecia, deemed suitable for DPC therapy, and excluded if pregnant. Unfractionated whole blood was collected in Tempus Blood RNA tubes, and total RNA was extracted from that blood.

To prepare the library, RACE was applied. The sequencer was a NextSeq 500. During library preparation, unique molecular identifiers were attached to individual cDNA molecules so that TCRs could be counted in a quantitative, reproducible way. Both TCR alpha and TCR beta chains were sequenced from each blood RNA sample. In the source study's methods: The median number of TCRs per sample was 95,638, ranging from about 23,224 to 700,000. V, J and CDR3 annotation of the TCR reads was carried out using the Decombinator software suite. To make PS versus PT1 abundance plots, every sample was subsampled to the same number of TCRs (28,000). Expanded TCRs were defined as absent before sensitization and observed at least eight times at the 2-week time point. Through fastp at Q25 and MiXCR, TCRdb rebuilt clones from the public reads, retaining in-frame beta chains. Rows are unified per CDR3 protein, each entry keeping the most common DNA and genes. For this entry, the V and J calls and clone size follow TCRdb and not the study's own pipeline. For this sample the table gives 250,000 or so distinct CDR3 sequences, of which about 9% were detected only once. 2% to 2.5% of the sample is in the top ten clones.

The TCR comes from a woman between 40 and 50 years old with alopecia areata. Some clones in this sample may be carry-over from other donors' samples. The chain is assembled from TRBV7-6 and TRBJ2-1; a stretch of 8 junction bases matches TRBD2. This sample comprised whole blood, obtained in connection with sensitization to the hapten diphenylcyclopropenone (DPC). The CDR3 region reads CASSPLAVVEQFF. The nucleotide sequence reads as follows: TGTGCCAGCAGCCCACTAGCGGTGGTTGAGCAGTTCTTC.